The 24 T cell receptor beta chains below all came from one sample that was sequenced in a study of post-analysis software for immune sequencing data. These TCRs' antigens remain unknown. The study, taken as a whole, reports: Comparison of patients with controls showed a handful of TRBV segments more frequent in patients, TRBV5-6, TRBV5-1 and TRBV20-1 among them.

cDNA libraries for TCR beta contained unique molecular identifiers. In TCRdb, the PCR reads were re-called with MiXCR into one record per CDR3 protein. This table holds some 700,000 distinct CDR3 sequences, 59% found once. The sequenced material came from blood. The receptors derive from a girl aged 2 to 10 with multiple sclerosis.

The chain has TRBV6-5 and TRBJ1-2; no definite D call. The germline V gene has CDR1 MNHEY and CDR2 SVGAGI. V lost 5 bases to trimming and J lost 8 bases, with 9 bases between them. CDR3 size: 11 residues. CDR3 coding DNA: TGTGCCAGCAGTAACGGGGTCGGCTACACCTTC. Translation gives CASSNGVGYTF.

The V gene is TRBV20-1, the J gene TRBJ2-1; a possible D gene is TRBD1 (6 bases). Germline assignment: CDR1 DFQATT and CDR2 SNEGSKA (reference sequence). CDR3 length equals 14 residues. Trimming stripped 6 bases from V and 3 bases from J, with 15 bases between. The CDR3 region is CSASRTDLYNEQFF. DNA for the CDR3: TGCAGTGCGAGTAGGACAGACCTCTACAATGAGCAGTTCTTC.

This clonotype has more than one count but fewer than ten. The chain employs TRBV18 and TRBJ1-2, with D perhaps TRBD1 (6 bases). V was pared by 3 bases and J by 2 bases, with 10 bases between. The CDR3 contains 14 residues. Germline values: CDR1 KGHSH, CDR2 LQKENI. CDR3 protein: CASSPDGGNYGYTF. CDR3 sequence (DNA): TGTGCCAGCTCACCCGACGGGGGCAACTATGGCTACACCTTC.

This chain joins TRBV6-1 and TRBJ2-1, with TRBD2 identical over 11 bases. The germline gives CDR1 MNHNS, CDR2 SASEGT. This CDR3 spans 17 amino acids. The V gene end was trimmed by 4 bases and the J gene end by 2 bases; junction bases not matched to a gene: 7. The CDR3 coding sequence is TGTGCCAGCAGTGCCCTAGCGGGGGGCTCGGCCTACAATGAGCAGTTCTTC. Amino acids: CASSALAGGSAYNEQFF.

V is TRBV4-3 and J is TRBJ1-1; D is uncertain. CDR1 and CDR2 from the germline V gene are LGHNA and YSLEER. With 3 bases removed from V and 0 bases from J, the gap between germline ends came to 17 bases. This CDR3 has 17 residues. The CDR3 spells CASSHSPWREMNTEAFF. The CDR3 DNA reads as TGCGCCAGCAGCCACTCTCCTTGGAGGGAGATGAACACTGAAGCTTTCTTT.

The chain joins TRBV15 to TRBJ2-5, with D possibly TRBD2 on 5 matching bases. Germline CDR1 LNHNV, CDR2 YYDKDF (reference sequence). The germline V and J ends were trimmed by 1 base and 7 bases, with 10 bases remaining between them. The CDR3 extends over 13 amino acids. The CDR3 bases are TGTGCCACCAGCAGAGGTGGGGAGACGACCCAGTACTTC. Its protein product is CATSRGGETTQYF.

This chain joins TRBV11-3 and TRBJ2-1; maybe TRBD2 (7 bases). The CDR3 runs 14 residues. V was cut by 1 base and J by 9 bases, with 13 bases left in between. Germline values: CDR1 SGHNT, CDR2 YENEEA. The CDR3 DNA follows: TGTGCCAGCAGCTTAGTTCGGGGGGCGCCTGAGCAGTTCTTC. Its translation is CASSLVRGAPEQFF.

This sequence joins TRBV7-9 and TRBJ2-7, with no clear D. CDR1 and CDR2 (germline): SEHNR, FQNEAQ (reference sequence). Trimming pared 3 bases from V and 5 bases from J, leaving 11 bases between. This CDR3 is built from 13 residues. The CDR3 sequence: CASSFNEENEQYF. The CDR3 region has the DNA TGTGCCAGCAGCTTTAACGAGGAGAACGAGCAGTACTTC.

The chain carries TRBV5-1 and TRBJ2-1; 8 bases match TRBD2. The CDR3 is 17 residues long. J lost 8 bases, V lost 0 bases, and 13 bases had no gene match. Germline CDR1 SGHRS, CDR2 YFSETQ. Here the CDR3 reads CASSLVGRAGLRDEQFF. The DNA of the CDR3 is TGCGCCAGCAGCTTGGTCGGGAGGGCCGGGTTACGCGATGAGCAGTTCTTC. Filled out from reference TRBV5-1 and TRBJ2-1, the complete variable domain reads KAGVTQTPRYLIKTRGQQVTLSCSPISGHRSVSWYQQTPGQGLQFLFEYFSETQRNKGNFPGRFSGRQFSNSRSEMNVSTLELGDSALYLCASSLVGRAGLRDEQFFGPGTRLTVL.

CDR3 nucleotide sequence: TGTGCCAGCAGGCTGGACACAACCTATGGCTACACCTTC. This translates into CASRLDTTYGYTF. The chain recombines TRBV6-6 with TRBJ1-2, with TRBD1 as a possible D gene (5 bases). This CDR3 is 13 amino acids long. Per germline, CDR1 MNHNY and CDR2 SVGAGI (reference sequence). Trimming removed 6 bases at V and 4 bases at J, with 12 bases between.

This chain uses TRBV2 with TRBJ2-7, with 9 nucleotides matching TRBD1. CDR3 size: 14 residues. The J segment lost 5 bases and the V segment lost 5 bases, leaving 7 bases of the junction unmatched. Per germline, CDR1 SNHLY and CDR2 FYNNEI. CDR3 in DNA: TGTGCCAGCAGTACCGGGACAGGGACGCACGAGCAGTACTTC. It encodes CASSTGTGTHEQYF.

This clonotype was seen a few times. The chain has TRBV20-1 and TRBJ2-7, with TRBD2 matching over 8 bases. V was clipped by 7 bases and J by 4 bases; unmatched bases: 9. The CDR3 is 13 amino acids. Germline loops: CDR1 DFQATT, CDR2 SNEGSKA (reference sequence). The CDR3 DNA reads TGCAGTGTTCGACGTACTAGCGGTTACGAGCAGTACTTC. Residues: CSVRRTSGYEQYF.

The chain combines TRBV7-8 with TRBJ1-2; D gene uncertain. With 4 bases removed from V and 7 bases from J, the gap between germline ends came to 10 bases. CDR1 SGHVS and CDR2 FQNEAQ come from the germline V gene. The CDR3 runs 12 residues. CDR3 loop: CASSSRVGGYTF. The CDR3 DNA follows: TGTGCCAGCAGCTCCCGAGTTGGTGGCTACACCTTC.

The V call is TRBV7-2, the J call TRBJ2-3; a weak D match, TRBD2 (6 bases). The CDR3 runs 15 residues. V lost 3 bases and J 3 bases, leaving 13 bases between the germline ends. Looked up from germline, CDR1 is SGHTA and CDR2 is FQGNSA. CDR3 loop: CASSLYTAGTDTQYF. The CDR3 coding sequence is TGTGCCAGCAGCTTGTACACCGCGGGGACAGATACGCAGTATTTT.

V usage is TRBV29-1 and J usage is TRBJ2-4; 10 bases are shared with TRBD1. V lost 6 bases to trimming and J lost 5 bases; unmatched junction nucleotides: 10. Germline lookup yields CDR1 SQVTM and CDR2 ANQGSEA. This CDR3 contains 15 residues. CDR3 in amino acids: CSVRRDRGRENIQYF. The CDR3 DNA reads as TGCAGCGTGAGGCGGGACAGGGGACGAGAAAACATTCAGTACTTC. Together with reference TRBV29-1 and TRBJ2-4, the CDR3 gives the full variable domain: SAVISQKPSRDICQRGTSLTIQCQVDSQVTMMFWYRQQPGQSLTLIATANQGSEATYESGFVIDKFPISRPNLTFSTLTVSNMSPEDSSIYLCSVRRDRGRENIQYFGAGTRLSVL.

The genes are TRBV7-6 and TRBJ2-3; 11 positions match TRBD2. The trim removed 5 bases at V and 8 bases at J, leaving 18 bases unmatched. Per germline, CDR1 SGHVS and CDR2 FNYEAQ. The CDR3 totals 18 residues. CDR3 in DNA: TGTGCCAGCAGCCTTAGCGCCCCTGGACTAGCGGGCGGTGGTACGCAGTATTTT. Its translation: CASSLSAPGLAGGGTQYF.

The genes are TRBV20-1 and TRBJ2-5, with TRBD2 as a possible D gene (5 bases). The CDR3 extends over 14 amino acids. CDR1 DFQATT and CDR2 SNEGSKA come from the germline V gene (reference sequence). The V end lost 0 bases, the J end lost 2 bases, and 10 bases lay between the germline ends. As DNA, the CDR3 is TGCAGTGCTAGAGATCGGCGGGTACAAGAGACCCAGTACTTC. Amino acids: CSARDRRVQETQYF.

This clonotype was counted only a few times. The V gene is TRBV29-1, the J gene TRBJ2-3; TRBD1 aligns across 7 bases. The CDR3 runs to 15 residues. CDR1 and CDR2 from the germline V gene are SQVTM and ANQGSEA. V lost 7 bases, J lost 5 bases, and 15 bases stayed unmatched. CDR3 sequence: CSAPPPDRARDTQYF. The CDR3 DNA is TGCAGCGCTCCCCCACCCGACAGGGCGAGAGATACGCAGTATTTT.

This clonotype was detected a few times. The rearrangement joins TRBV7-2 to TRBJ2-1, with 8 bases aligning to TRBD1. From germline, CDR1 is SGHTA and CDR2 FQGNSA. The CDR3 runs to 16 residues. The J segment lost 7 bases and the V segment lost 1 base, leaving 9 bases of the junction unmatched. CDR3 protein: CASSLVRTGFRNEQFF. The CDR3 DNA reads TGTGCCAGCAGCTTAGTGAGGACAGGGTTTCGTAATGAGCAGTTCTTC.

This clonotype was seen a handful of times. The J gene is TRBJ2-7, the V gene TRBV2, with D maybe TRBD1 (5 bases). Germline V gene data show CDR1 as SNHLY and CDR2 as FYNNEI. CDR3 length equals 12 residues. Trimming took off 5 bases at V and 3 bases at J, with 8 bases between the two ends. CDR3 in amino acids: CASSMQGYEQYF. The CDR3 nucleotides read TGTGCCAGCAGTATGCAGGGCTACGAGCAGTACTTC.

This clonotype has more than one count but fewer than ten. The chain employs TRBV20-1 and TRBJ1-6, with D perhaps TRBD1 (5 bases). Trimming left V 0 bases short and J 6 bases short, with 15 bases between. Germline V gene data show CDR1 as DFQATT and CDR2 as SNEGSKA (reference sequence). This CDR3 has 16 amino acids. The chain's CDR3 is CSARDSVAGSNSPLHF. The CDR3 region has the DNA TGCAGTGCTAGAGATTCCGTGGCAGGGAGTAATTCACCCCTCCACTTT.

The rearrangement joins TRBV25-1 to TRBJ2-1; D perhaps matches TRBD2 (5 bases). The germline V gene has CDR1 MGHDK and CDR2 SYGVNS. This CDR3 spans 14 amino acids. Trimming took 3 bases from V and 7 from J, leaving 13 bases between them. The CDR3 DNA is TGTGCCAGCAGTGACCACCGAGGCGGGAATGAGCAGTTCTTC. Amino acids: CASSDHRGGNEQFF.

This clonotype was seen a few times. In nucleotides, the CDR3 is TGCGCCAGCAGTGAGTCGGGACTAGCGGGAGGATACAGCAATGAGCAGTTCTTC. Translating it yields CASSESGLAGGYSNEQFF. The rearrangement links TRBV10-2 to TRBJ2-1, with 15 bases aligning to TRBD2. The length of the CDR3 is 18 residues. The germline gives CDR1 WSHSY, CDR2 SAAADI. The junction had 6 bases not matched to a gene; V was cut back by 0 bases and J by 6 bases.

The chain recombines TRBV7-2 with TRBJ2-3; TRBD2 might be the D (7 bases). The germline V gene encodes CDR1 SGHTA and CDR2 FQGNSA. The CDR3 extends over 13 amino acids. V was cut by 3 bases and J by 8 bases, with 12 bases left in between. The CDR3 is CASSFRGGATQYF. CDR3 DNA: TGTGCCAGCAGCTTTAGGGGGGGCGCTACGCAGTATTTT.